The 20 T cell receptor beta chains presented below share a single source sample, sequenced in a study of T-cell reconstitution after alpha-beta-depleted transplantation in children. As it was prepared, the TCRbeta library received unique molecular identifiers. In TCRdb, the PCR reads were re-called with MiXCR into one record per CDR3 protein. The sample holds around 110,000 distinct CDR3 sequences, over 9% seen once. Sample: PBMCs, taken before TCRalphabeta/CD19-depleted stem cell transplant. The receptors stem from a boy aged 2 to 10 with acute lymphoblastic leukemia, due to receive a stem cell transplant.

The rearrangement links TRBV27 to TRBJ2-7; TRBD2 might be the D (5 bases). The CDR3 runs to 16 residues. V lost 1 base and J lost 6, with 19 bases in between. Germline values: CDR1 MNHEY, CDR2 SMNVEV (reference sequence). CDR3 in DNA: TGTGCCAGCAGTTTATTGAGGGAGAAAGCTCTCGCCGAGCAGTACTTC. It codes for CASSLLREKALAEQYF.

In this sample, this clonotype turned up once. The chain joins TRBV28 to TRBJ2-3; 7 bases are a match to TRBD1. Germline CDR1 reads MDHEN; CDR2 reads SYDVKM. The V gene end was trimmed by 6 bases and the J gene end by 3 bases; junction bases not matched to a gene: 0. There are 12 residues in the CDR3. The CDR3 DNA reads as TGTGCCAGCAGGGGACAGACAGATACGCAGTATTTT. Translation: CASRGQTDTQYF.

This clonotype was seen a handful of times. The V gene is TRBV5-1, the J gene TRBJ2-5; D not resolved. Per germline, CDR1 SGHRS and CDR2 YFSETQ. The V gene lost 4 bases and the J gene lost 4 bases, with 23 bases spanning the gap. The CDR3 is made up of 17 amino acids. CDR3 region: CASSTPTDGLKIETQYF. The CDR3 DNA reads TGCGCCAGCAGCACACCAACCGACGGGTTAAAGATAGAGACCCAGTACTTC.

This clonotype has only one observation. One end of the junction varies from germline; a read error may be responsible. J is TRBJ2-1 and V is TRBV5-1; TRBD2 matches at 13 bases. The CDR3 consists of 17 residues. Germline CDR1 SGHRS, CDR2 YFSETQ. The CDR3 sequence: CANSYIGLAGVYNEQFF. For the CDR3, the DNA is TGCGCCAACAGCTACATAGGACTAGCGGGAGTCTACAATGAGCAGTTCTTC.

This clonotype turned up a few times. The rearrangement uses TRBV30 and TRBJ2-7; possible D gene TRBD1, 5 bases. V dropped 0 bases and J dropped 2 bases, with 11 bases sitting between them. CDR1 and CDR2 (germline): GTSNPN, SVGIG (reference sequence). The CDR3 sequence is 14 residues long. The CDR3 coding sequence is TGTGCCTGGAGTGTACATGCAGGGACCTACGAGCAGTACTTC. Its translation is CAWSVHAGTYEQYF.

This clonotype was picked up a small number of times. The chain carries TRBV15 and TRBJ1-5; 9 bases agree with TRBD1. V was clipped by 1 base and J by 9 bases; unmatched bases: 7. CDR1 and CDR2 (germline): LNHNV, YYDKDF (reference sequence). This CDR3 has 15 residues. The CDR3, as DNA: TGTGCCACCAGCAGAGGCTTCGGGACAGGGCCGCCCCAGCATTTT. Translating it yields CATSRGFGTGPPQHF.

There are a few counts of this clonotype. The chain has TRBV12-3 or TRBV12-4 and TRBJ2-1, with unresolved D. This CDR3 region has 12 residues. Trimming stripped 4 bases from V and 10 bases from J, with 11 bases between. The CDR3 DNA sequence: TGTGCCAGCAGTTGGGGTTCCGGAGAGCAGTTCTTC. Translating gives CASSWGSGEQFF.

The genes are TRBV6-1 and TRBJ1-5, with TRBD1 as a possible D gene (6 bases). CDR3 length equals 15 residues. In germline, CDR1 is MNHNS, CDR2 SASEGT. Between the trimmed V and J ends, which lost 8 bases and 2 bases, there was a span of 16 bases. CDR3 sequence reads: CASHRGGAGNQPQHF. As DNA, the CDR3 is TGTGCCAGCCACCGAGGGGGGGCAGGCAATCAGCCCCAGCATTTT.

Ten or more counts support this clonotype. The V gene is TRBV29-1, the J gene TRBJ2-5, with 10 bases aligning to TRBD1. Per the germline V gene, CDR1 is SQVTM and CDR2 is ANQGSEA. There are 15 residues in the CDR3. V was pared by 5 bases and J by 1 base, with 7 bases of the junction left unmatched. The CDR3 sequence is CSVSPGQGSQETQYF. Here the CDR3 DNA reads TGCAGCGTTTCCCCGGGACAGGGGTCCCAAGAGACCCAGTACTTC.

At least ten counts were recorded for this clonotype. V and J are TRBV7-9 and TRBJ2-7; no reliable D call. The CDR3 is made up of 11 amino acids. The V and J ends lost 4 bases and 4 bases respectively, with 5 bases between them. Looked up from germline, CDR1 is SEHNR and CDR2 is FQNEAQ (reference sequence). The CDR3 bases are TGTGCCAGCAGCTCCAATTACGAGCAGTACTTC. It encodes CASSSNYEQYF.

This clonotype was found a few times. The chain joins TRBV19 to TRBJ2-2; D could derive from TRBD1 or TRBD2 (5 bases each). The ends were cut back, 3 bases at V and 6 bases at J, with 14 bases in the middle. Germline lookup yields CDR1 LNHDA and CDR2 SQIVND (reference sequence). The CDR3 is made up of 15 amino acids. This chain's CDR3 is CASSIMGVAAGELFF. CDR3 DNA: TGTGCCAGTAGTATCATGGGGGTCGCGGCCGGGGAGCTGTTTTTT.

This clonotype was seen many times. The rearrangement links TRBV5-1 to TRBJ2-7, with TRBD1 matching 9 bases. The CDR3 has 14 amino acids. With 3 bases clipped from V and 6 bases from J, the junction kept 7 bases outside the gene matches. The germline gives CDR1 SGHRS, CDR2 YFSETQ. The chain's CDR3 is CASSWGTGLSEQYF. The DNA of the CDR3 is TGCGCCAGCAGCTGGGGGACAGGGCTATCCGAGCAGTACTTC.

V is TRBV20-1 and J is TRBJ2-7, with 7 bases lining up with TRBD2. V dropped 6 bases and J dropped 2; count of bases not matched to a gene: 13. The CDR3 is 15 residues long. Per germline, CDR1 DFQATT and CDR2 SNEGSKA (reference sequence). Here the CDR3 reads CSAQQGFAGAYEQYF. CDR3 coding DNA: TGCAGTGCCCAACAAGGGTTCGCGGGAGCCTACGAGCAGTACTTC.

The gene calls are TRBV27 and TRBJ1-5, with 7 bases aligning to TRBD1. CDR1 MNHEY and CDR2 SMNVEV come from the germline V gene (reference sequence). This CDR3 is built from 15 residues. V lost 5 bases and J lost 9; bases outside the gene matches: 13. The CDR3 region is CASSPLGTDLLPQHF. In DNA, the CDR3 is TGTGCCAGCAGTCCGTTAGGGACAGACCTTTTGCCCCAGCATTTT.

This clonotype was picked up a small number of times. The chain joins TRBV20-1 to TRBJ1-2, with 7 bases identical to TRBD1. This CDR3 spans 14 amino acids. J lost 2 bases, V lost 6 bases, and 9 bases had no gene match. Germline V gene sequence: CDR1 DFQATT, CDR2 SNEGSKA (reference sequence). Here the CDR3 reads CSAHGDSRNYGYTF. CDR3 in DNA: TGCAGTGCCCATGGGGACAGCCGAAACTATGGCTACACCTTC.

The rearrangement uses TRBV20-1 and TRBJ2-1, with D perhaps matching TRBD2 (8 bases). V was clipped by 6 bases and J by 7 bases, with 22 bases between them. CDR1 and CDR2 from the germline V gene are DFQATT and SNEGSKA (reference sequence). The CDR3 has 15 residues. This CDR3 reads CSASRGTRGLNEQFF. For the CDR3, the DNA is TGCAGTGCCAGCAGGGGGACTAGAGGTCTGAATGAGCAGTTCTTC.

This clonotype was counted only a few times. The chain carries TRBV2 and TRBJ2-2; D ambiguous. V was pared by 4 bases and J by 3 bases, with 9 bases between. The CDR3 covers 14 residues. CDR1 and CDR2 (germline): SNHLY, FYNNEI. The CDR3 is CASSADGYTGELFF. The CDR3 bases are TGTGCCAGCAGTGCGGACGGATACACCGGGGAGCTGTTTTTT. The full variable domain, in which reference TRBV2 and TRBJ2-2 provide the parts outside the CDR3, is EPEVTQTPSHQVTQMGQEVILRCVPISNHLYFYWYRQILGQKVEFLVSFYNNEISEKSEIFDDQFSVERPDGSNFTLKIRSTKLEDSAMYFCASSADGYTGELFFGEGSRLTVL.

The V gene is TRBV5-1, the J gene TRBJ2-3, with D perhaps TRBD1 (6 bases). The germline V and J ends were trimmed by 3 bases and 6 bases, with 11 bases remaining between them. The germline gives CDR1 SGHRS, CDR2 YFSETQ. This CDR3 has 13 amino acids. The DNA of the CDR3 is TGCGCCAGCAGCTCGGACAGCCCCGATACGCAGTATTTT. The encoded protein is CASSSDSPDTQYF.

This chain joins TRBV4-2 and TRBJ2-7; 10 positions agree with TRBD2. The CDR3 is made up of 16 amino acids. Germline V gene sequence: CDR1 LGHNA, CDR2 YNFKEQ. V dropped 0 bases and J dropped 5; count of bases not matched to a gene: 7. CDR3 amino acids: CASSQDAASGSDEQYF. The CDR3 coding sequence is TGTGCCAGCAGCCAAGATGCGGCTAGCGGGAGCGACGAGCAGTACTTC.

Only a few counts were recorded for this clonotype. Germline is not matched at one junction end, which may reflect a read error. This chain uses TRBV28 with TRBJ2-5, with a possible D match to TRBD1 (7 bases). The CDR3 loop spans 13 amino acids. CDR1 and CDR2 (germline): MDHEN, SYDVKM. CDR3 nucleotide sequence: TGTGCCAGCAGGGACGGGCCAGGGGGGACCCGGTACTTC. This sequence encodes CASRDGPGGTRYF.